This TCR beta chain was sequenced in a study of blood T cell repertoires in COVID-19. This CDR3 has 13 amino acids. Germline-derived CDR1 and CDR2 are GTSNPN and SVGIG (reference sequence). J gave up 7 bases and V 3 bases, and 6 bases lay outside the gene matches. Using immunoSEQ multiplex PCR, the repertoire was profiled, and TCRdb retains in-frame clones only, with some absent. The table includes tens of thousands of clones, 82% detected once. This chain links TRBV30 with TRBJ1-3; 7 bases line up with TRBD1. This clonotype was obtained from a human donor in a cohort sampled during active COVID-19. The specimen sequenced was peripheral blood. Here the CDR3 reads CAWRVQGVNTIYF. The CDR3 nucleotides are TGTGCCTGGAGGGTTCAGGGGGTTAACACCATATATTTT.